The sequence of this TCR beta chain was determined in a study of blood T cell repertoires in COVID-19. Turning to the study itself: Material from acute and convalescent COVID-19 was sourced from the United States, Italy and Spain.

The V end was cut by 6 bases, the J end by 8 bases, with 13 bases between. Germline V gene lookup returns CDR1 DFQATT and CDR2 SNEGSKA (reference sequence). This CDR3 is 11 amino acids long. This table comes from immunoSEQ multiplex PCR, and its TCRdb copy is limited to in-frame clones, with some not included. Here the sample spans 150,000 to 160,000 clones, about 90% being singletons. The origin of this receptor is a man aged 50-60 years with acute or convalescent COVID-19. V gene TRBV20-1 combines with J gene TRBJ1-2; tentatively, D is TRBD1 (5 bases). The specimen was peripheral blood. CDR3 DNA: TGCAGTGCCCCTGACCGGGGGGGCTACACCTTC. Amino acids: CSAPDRGGYTF.